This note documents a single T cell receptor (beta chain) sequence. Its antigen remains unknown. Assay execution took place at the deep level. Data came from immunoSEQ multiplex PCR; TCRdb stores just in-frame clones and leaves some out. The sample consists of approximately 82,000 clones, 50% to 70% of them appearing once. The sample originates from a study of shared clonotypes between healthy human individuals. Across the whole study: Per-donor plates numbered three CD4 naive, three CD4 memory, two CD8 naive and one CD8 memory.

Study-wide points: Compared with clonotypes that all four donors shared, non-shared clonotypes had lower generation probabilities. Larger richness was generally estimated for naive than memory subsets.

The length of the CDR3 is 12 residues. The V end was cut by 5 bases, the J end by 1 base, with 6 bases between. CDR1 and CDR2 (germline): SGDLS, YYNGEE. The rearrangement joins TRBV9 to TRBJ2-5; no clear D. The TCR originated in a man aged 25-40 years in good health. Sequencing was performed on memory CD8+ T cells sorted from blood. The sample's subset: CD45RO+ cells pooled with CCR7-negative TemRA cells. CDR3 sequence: CASRPIQETQYF. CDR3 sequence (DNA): TGTGCCAGCAGGCCGATCCAAGAGACCCAGTACTTC.